Following are 25 T cell receptor beta chains from one sample sequenced in a study of CD8 T cells in Susac syndrome (dated by TCRdb to the late 2010s). Preparation of the library involved the immunoSEQ multiplex PCR assay. RNA was extracted with the RNeasy kit and 0.5 to 1 ug was reverse transcribed using random hexamers. TCRdb itself trimmed the public reads at Q25 with fastp, ran MiXCR and retained productive beta chains. CDR3 protein duplicates are merged, each entry listing the most common genes and DNA. The sample table shows 120,000 or so distinct CDR3 sequences, and about 95% are seen once. Roughly 0.098% of the sample comes from the top ten. The material sequenced was CD4+ T cells from PBMCs. The source is a human donor in good health.

V gene TRBV3-1 combines with J gene TRBJ2-7, with 10 bases that match TRBD2. From germline, CDR1 is LGHDT and CDR2 YNNKEL (reference sequence). This CDR3 comprises 15 residues. Unmatched junction bases numbered 4, after V lost 0 bases and J lost 5 bases. CDR3 region: CASSQDRLAGNEQYF. CDR3 nucleotide sequence: TGTGCCAGCAGCCAAGACCGACTAGCGGGTAACGAGCAGTACTTC.

The chain carries TRBV2 and TRBJ2-5, with 7 bases matching TRBD1. The CDR3 consists of 15 residues. Germline V gives CDR1 SNHLY, CDR2 FYNNEI. Trimming took 4 bases from V and 5 from J; bases not matched to a gene: 10. In DNA form, the CDR3 reads TGTGCCAGCAGTGTACCCTCAGGGGGTTCGGAGACCCAGTACTTC. Translating gives CASSVPSGGSETQYF.

This sequence joins TRBV30 and TRBJ2-5; 7 bases agree with TRBD2. The CDR3 has 13 amino acids. The germline gives CDR1 GTSNPN, CDR2 SVGIG (reference sequence). The V gene end was trimmed by 1 base and the J gene end by 5 bases; junction bases not matched to a gene: 4. CDR3 residues: CAWSGPSGETQYF. The DNA of the CDR3 is TGTGCCTGGAGTGGGCCTAGCGGTGAGACCCAGTACTTC.

V usage is TRBV7-8 and J usage is TRBJ2-1, with a possible D match to TRBD2 (5 bases). V shed 1 base and J shed 10 bases, with 14 bases lying between them. This CDR3 spans 14 amino acids. Germline V gives CDR1 SGHVS, CDR2 FQNEAQ. The CDR3 DNA reads TGTGCCAGCAGCTTAGTTTCACTAGGTAGGGAGCAGTTCTTC. Its protein product is CASSLVSLGREQFF.

The rearrangement joins TRBV30 to TRBJ1-5; D call uncertain. V was trimmed by 1 base and J by 0 bases, leaving 7 bases between them. There are 14 residues in the CDR3. Germline CDR1 and CDR2: GTSNPN and SVGIG (reference sequence). In nucleotides, the CDR3 is TGTGCCTGGAGTGACGGGTATAGCAATCAGCCCCAGCATTTT. Translated, it gives CAWSDGYSNQPQHF. Full variable domain (missing parts from reference TRBV30 and TRBJ1-5): SQTIHQWPATLVQPVGSPLSLECTVEGTSNPNLYWYRQAAGRGLQLLFYSVGIGQISSEVPQNLSASRPQDRQFILSSKKLLLSDSGFYLCAWSDGYSNQPQHFGDGTRLSIL.

The chain carries TRBV20-1 and TRBJ1-2; D gene uncertain. The length of the CDR3 is 11 residues. The germline CDR1 and CDR2 sequences are DFQATT and SNEGSKA (reference sequence). With 3 bases removed from V and 6 bases from J, the gap between germline ends came to 8 bases. The CDR3 region has the DNA TGCAGTGCTAGGCGGAACGATGGCTACACCTTC. Its translation: CSARRNDGYTF.

This rearrangement joins TRBV28 to TRBJ2-2; 7 bases map to TRBD1. Trimming cost V 5 bases and J 3 bases; bases outside gene matches: 6. Germline CDR1 MDHEN, CDR2 SYDVKM. CDR3 length equals 15 residues. In DNA form, the CDR3 reads TGTGCCAGCAGTCGAGACAGGGACGACACCGGGGAGCTGTTTTTT. Translated: CASSRDRDDTGELFF.

The V gene is TRBV19, the J gene TRBJ2-2; maybe TRBD1 (5 bases). This CDR3 is built from 16 residues. V gave up 6 bases and J gave up 3 bases, with 17 bases separating them. Germline values: CDR1 LNHDA, CDR2 SQIVND (reference sequence). The CDR3 DNA follows: TGTGCCAGTAGCCCAGTATTCAGGGATGACACCGGGGAGCTGTTTTTT. It yields the protein CASSPVFRDDTGELFF. The full variable domain, its missing parts supplied by reference TRBV19 and TRBJ2-2, is DGGITQSPKYLFRKEGQNVTLSCEQNLNHDAMYWYRQDPGQGLRLIYYSQIVNDFQKGDIAEGYSVSREKKESFPLTVTSAQKNPTAFYLCASSPVFRDDTGELFFGEGSRLTVL.

Only one count was recorded for this clonotype. The rearrangement uses TRBV4-2 and TRBJ2-1, with TRBD2 matching 7 bases. The CDR3 has 16 residues. Germline assignment: CDR1 LGHNA and CDR2 YNFKEQ. V was pared by 2 bases and J by 1 base, with 5 bases of the junction left unmatched. The DNA for the CDR3 is TGTGCCAGCAGCCAACCCAGCGGGACGTCCTACAATGAGCAGTTCTTC. This encodes CASSQPSGTSYNEQFF.

J is TRBJ1-5 and V is TRBV20-1; TRBD1 matches at 7 bases. J gave up 7 bases and V 5 bases, and 11 bases lay outside the gene matches. This CDR3 has 14 residues. From germline, CDR1 is DFQATT and CDR2 SNEGSKA (reference sequence). This CDR3 is CSADTGVRGQPQHF. In nucleotides, the CDR3 is TGCAGTGCTGACACAGGGGTCCGGGGGCAGCCCCAGCATTTT.

The chain carries TRBV11-2 and TRBJ2-5; 7 nucleotides align to TRBD2. Germline V gene sequence: CDR1 SGHAT, CDR2 FQNNGV. J lost 5 bases, V lost 5 bases, and 11 bases had no gene match. The CDR3 has 15 residues. The CDR3 DNA is TGTGCCAGCAGCCCCCGAAGTAGCGGGTGGGAGACCCAGTACTTC. It is translated as CASSPRSSGWETQYF.

The V gene is TRBV3-1, the J gene TRBJ2-1, with 10 bases identical to TRBD1. The ends lost 1 base at V and 14 bases at J; junction bases unmatched: 5. This CDR3 has 13 residues. Germline CDR1 is LGHDT and CDR2 is YNNKEL (reference sequence). Written as DNA, the CDR3 is TGTGCCAGCAGCCAAGGTTCGGACAGGGGGAAGTTCTTC. The encoded protein is CASSQGSDRGKFF.

This chain connects TRBV4-1 to TRBJ1-1; 9 bases align to TRBD1. CDR1 MGHRA and CDR2 YSYEKL come from the germline V gene. V shed 1 base and J 10 bases; nucleotides not matched to a gene: 10. The CDR3 runs 15 residues. The CDR3 coding sequence is TGCGCCAGCAGCCAAGGCGACCGGGACAGGGAGTCAGCTTTCTTT. Protein: CASSQGDRDRESAFF.

A single count supports this clonotype. This chain links TRBV12-3 or TRBV12-4 with TRBJ2-7; tentatively, D is TRBD1 (8 bases). V dropped 6 bases and J dropped 6 bases, with 21 bases sitting between them. CDR3 length equals 15 residues. CDR3 bases: TGTGCCAGCAGAATACAGGGGGAGGGCCGGGCCGAGCAGTACTTC. It specifies CASRIQGEGRAEQYF.

This clonotype was found once. CDR3 residues: CATSPQAEIQYF. CDR3 coding DNA: TGTGCCACCTCCCCACAAGCGGAGATTCAGTACTTC. This sequence joins TRBV19 and TRBJ2-4, with D possibly matching TRBD2 (5 bases). V was pared by 10 bases and J by 10 bases, with 17 bases between. Germline-derived CDR1 and CDR2 are LNHDA and SQIVND (reference sequence). This CDR3 has 12 residues.

This chain connects TRBV28 to TRBJ1-4, with TRBD1 identical over 8 bases. The germline V gene encodes CDR1 MDHEN and CDR2 SYDVKM. The CDR3 totals 15 residues. With V trimmed by 2 bases and J by 4 bases, 3 bases remained unmatched. As DNA, the CDR3 is TGTGCCAGCAGTTTACTTACAGGGGGTAATGAAAAACTGTTTTTT. This sequence encodes CASSLLTGGNEKLFF.

The CDR3 region is CASSVDPVDVDTEAFF. CDR3 DNA sequence: TGTGCCAGCAGCGTAGACCCCGTGGATGTGGACACTGAAGCTTTCTTT. The chain combines TRBV9 with TRBJ1-1; D remains unclear. V lost 0 bases and J 3 bases, leaving 15 bases between the germline ends. The CDR3 is 16 residues long. Germline V gene sequence: CDR1 SGDLS, CDR2 YYNGEE.

This rearrangement joins TRBV6-5 to TRBJ1-5; D uncertain. V shed 6 bases and J shed 4 bases, with 13 bases lying between them. The germline CDR1 and CDR2 sequences are MNHEY and SVGAGI. This CDR3 comprises 14 residues. In DNA form, the CDR3 reads TGTGCCAGCAGACCCCTTTCGGGGAATCAGCCCCAGCATTTT. Translation gives CASRPLSGNQPQHF.

V usage is TRBV12-3 or TRBV12-4 and J usage is TRBJ2-2; possible D gene TRBD2, 6 bases. Trimming stripped 6 bases from V and 6 bases from J, with 20 bases between. CDR3 size: 16 residues. The CDR3 here is CASSLGLGSGPGELFF. CDR3 in DNA: TGTGCCAGCAGCTTGGGACTTGGATCTGGTCCCGGGGAGCTGTTTTTT.

CDR3: CASSVRGHTEAFF. In DNA form, the CDR3 reads TGTGCCAGCAGTGTCAGGGGGCACACTGAAGCTTTCTTT. The chain carries TRBV6-2 or TRBV6-3 and TRBJ1-1, with 8 bases matching TRBD1. The ends lost 5 bases at V and 3 bases at J; junction bases unmatched: 2. Germline V gene sequence: CDR1 MNHEY, CDR2 SVGEGT. This CDR3 contains 13 residues.

The rearrangement joins TRBV3-1 to TRBJ2-7; no clear D. This CDR3 contains 12 residues. Trimming left V 6 bases short and J 1 base short, with 7 bases between. Germline V gene lookup returns CDR1 LGHDT and CDR2 YNNKEL (reference sequence). CDR3 loop: CASSPNSYEQYF. The DNA for the CDR3 is TGTGCCAGCAGTCCTAATTCCTACGAGCAGTACTTC.

The chain combines TRBV10-3 with TRBJ2-7; 10 nucleotides agree with TRBD2. Germline lookup yields CDR1 ENHRY and CDR2 SYGVKD. Germline trimming cut 0 bases from V and 3 bases from J; bases unmatched to any gene: 2. CDR3 length equals 15 residues. CDR3: CAISESTSGVYEQYF. The CDR3 region has the DNA TGTGCCATCAGTGAGTCTACTAGCGGGGTCTACGAGCAGTACTTC.

The chain carries TRBV7-3 and TRBJ2-2, with unresolved D. This CDR3 region has 12 residues. Trimming pared 4 bases from V and 7 bases from J, leaving 7 bases between. Germline V CDR1 and CDR2: SGHTA, FQGTGA. The CDR3: CASSSPHGELFF. CDR3 DNA: TGTGCCAGCAGCTCCCCCCACGGGGAGCTGTTTTTT.

V and J are TRBV20-1 and TRBJ2-6; 7 positions match TRBD2. This CDR3 region has 18 residues. Losses at the gene ends were 6 bases for V and 0 bases for J; bases not matched to a gene: 14. Germline CDR1 is DFQATT and CDR2 is SNEGSKA (reference sequence). This CDR3 reads CSASGGGPIFSGANVLTF. The DNA of the CDR3 is TGCAGTGCCAGTGGGGGAGGGCCCATCTTCTCTGGGGCCAACGTCCTGACTTTC.

CDR3 protein: CASSIFLKTPMAKNIQYF. CDR3 DNA: TGTGCCAGTAGTATCTTTCTCAAGACACCAATGGCTAAAAACATTCAGTACTTC. The chain employs TRBV19 and TRBJ2-4; D is uncertain. Germline-derived CDR1 and CDR2 are LNHDA and SQIVND (reference sequence). The CDR3 is made up of 18 amino acids. Trimming pared 3 bases from V and 4 bases from J, leaving 22 bases between.